The clone carrying this T cell receptor (beta chain) was counted ten times or more. Preparation of the bulk TCR libraries relied on previously described methods and listed TCR primers. MiXCR, applied by TCRdb to the PCR reads, yields one record per CDR3 protein. This table holds more than 250,000 distinct CDR3 sequences, 20% to 25% found once. This record comes from a study of molecular identifiers for immune sequencing clone quantification. Germline V gives CDR1 LGHNA, CDR2 YSLEER. V lost 3 bases to trimming and J lost 7 bases, with 6 bases between them. This CDR3 spans 11 amino acids. The clonotype originates from a human donor in good health. Some libraries in this study had Jurkat cell RNA spiked in. The chain has TRBV4-3 and TRBJ1-1; D ambiguous. Sequencing was done on a sample of naive CD8+ T cells from blood, with Jurkat cell RNA spiked in. The subset was: FACS-sorted CD8+CD4-CCR7+CD45RA+ naive T cells. CDR3 in amino acids: CASSQGIEAFF. In DNA, the CDR3 is TGCGCCAGCAGCCAGGGTATTGAAGCTTTCTTT.